The source of this T cell receptor (beta chain) is a study of blood T cell repertoires in COVID-19 (TCRdb year 2020). Regarding the research as a whole: Samples covering the acute and convalescent phases of COVID-19 were provided by collaborators in the United States, Italy and Spain. The prospective study material was composed of cDNA or gDNA derived from T cells, B-cell-depleted T cells, or PBMCs. Deeply sampled blood TCRbeta repertoires from subjects exposed to, actively infected with, or recovered from COVID-19 were included in the dataset. The repertoires were released in a freely available public database intended as a resource for research on the immune response to SARS-CoV-2. Samples were obtained from the ongoing ImmuneRACE study (first 160 participants) and from 950 to 1,500 subjects provided by 6 global collaborators. A de-identified subject ID, COVID-19 status, age in years and sex were almost always included in the sample metadata. Where HLA class I and class II types were available, the types were taken from metadata supplied by the sample provider, not from assay-based typing. The paper's findings and limits, for the study overall: The amount of clinical and demographic metadata varied by source and participant and was provided uncurated.

Samples from volunteer blood donors who had recovered from COVID-19 were contributed by a second Seattle source. Each collaborating institution followed its own protocols to collect whole blood in K2EDTA tubes. Collaborator samples were shipped for TCRbeta analysis as frozen whole blood, isolated PBMCs, or DNA extracted from either sample type. The CDR3 numbers 13 residues from cysteine through phenylalanine. Only CDR3 DNA is held: 39 bases, read in frame from base 1. Per the germline V gene, SQVTM is the CDR1 and ANQGSEA is the CDR2. Cut back by 3 bases and 13 bases, the V and J ends lie 16 bases apart. About this clone: No antigen is known for it. Qualities for individual bases were not recorded, and no much larger clone is one base off.

TCRbeta CDR3 regions were amplified from genomic DNA using the immunoSEQ Assay, a bias-controlled multiplex PCR. The authors processed their data as follows. The number of nucleated cells in each sample was estimated by amplification of reference gene primers within the assay. To quantify the absolute abundance of each unique TCRbeta CDR3 rearrangement, sequence reads were collapsed and filtered. For each sample, productive Simpson clonality was calculated by taking the square root of Simpson's diversity index across productive rearrangements. This is the immuneACCESS table as TCRdb keeps it, with only in-frame sequences that have V and J called. A part of the clones is gone; compared with another copy, unresolved V genes explain less than half, and the rest is unexplained. Clone size and V and J calls were adopted from that table, with D and trimming inferred from the DNA. Present in this sample are around 260,000 clones, roughly 89% of which were seen just once. Jointly, the top ten make up less than 0.95% of the sample.

The chain employs TRBV29-1 and TRBJ1-6; the best D guess is TRBD1, with 5 bases matching. This TCR was sampled from a woman aged 40 to 50 who had recovered from COVID-19. Specimen: peripheral blood. The sequence in DNA is TGCAGCGTTGATCTTGGGGGAGGCCCTCCCCTCCACTTT. Protein translation: CSVDLGGGPPLHF.